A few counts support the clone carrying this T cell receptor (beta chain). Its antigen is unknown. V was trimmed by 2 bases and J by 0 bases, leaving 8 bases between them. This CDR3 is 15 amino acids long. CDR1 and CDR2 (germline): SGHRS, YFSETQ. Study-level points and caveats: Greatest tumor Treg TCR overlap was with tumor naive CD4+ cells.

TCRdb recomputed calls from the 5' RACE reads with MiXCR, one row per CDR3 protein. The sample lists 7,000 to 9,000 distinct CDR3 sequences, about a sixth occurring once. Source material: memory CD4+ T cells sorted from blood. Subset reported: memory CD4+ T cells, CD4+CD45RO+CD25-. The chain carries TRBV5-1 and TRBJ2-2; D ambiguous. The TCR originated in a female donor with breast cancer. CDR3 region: CASSLDGPNTGELFF. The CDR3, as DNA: TGCGCCAGCAGCTTAGACGGCCCGAACACCGGGGAGCTGTTTTTT. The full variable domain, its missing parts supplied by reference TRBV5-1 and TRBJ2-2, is KAGVTQTPRYLIKTRGQQVTLSCSPISGHRSVSWYQQTPGQGLQFLFEYFSETQRNKGNFPGRFSGRQFSNSRSEMNVSTLELGDSALYLCASSLDGPNTGELFFGEGSRLTVL.